Listed here are 22 T cell receptor beta chains from one sample, sequenced in a study of T cell responses to AZD1222 COVID-19 vaccine. Clones were sequenced by immunoSEQ multiplex PCR, and TCRdb holds only the in-frame ones, with some missing. The sample holds 90,000 to 95,000 clones; approximately 84% are singletons and the top ten take 10% to 13%. The sequencing here drew on peripheral blood, taken on day 0 of AZD1222 vaccination. All receptors derive from an adult in good health.

This clone was observed once. The V gene is TRBV5-5, the J gene TRBJ2-3, with 9 positions matching TRBD2. Germline CDR1 is SGHKS and CDR2 is YYEKEE (reference sequence). The CDR3 extends over 14 amino acids. The V gene end was trimmed by 5 bases and the J gene end by 3 bases; junction bases not matched to a gene: 4. CDR3 loop: CASRSSGDTDTQYF. The DNA of the CDR3 is TGTGCCAGCAGGTCTAGCGGGGATACAGATACGCAGTATTTT. Full variable domain (outside the CDR3, taken from reference TRBV5-5 and TRBJ2-3): DAGVTQSPTHLIKTRGQQVTLRCSPISGHKSVSWYQQVLGQGPQFIFQYYEKEERGRGNFPDRFSARQFPNYSSELNVNALLLGDSALYLCASRSSGDTDTQYFGPGTRLTVL.

The chain combines TRBV7-7 with TRBJ2-1; 13 bases are a match to TRBD2. CDR1 and CDR2 from the germline V gene are SSHAT and FNYEAQ (reference sequence). The V gene end was trimmed by 5 bases and the J gene end by 5 bases; junction bases not matched to a gene: 3. The length of the CDR3 is 15 residues. CDR3 amino acids: CASSPGTSGNNEQFF. The CDR3 bases are TGTGCCAGCAGCCCTGGGACTAGCGGGAACAATGAGCAGTTCTTC.

This chain uses TRBV30 with TRBJ2-5; D is unresolved. V lost 2 bases and J lost 4, with 11 bases in between. CDR1 GTSNPN and CDR2 SVGIG come from the germline V gene (reference sequence). The CDR3 extends over 13 amino acids. CDR3 protein: CAWSLQGGETQYF. CDR3 DNA sequence: TGTGCCTGGAGTCTACAAGGTGGAGAGACCCAGTACTTC.

V gene TRBV30 combines with J gene TRBJ2-7; D tentatively reads TRBD1 or TRBD2 (6 bases each). The V gene's germline CDR1 is GTSNPN and CDR2 SVGIG (reference sequence). The CDR3 totals 16 residues. The ends were cut back, 1 base at V and 4 bases at J, with 20 bases in the middle. The CDR3 region is CAWSEPHTGARYEQYF. CDR3 sequence (DNA): TGTGCCTGGAGTGAACCCCATACGGGGGCTCGGTACGAGCAGTACTTC.

The chain joins TRBV5-1 to TRBJ1-1; weak D call: TRBD1 (5 bases). CDR1 is SGHRS, CDR2 YFSETQ, per germline. The ends were cut back, 6 bases at V and 3 bases at J, with 12 bases in the middle. The CDR3 is 13 residues long. Here the CDR3 DNA reads TGCGCCAGCACCCCTCAGGGCCACACTGAAGCTTTCTTT. It codes for CASTPQGHTEAFF.

The rearrangement uses TRBV3-1 (or the pseudogene TRBV3-2) and TRBJ1-1, with D uncertain. Trimming removed 1 base from V and 12 bases from J, with 15 bases in between. The V gene's germline CDR1 is LGHDT and CDR2 YNNKEL (reference sequence). The CDR3 is made up of 13 amino acids. The CDR3 DNA reads as TGTGCCAGCAGCCAAGGTAGGAACGTGAAACCTTTCTTT. It translates to CASSQGRNVKPFF.

This rearrangement joins TRBV7-2 to TRBJ2-2; D possibly corresponds to TRBD2 (7 bases). Germline loops: CDR1 SGHTA, CDR2 FQGNSA. The CDR3 consists of 16 residues. Trimming stripped 0 bases from V and 4 bases from J, with 12 bases between. Here the CDR3 reads CASSLARGGGTGELFF. The CDR3 nucleotides read TGTGCCAGCAGCTTAGCGCGCGGGGGCGGCACCGGGGAGCTGTTTTTT.

This clone was seen a single time. V gene TRBV7-3 combines with J gene TRBJ2-5; TRBD2 might be the D (6 bases). This CDR3 is 15 amino acids long. V shed 5 bases and J shed 2 bases, with 15 bases lying between them. Germline V lookup: CDR1 SGHTA, CDR2 FQGTGA. The CDR3 is CASSTKRREQETQYF. The CDR3 DNA reads as TGTGCCAGCAGCACCAAAAGACGGGAGCAAGAGACCCAGTACTTC. The full variable domain, with the rest looked up from reference TRBV7-3 and TRBJ2-5, is GAGVSQTPSNKVTEKGKYVELRCDPISGHTALYWYRQSLGQGPEFLIYFQGTGAADDSGLPNDRFFAVRPEGSVSTLKIQRTERGDSAVYLCASSTKRREQETQYFGPGTRLLVL.

The gene calls are TRBV7-8 and TRBJ1-5, with D perhaps TRBD1 (6 bases). The CDR3 is made up of 14 amino acids. Germline CDR1 SGHVS, CDR2 FQNEAQ. The V end lost 5 bases, the J end lost 0 bases, and 8 bases lay between the germline ends. The CDR3 DNA reads as TGTGCCAGCAGCGACAGGTCTAGCAATCAGCCCCAGCATTTT. Amino acid sequence: CASSDRSSNQPQHF.

This clone has only one observation. The chain couples TRBV12-3 or TRBV12-4 to TRBJ1-2; D might be TRBD1 (6 bases). Trimming left V 8 bases short and J 4 bases short, with 8 bases between. The length of the CDR3 is 11 residues. Here the CDR3 reads CASRRGYGYTF. The CDR3, as DNA: TGTGCCAGCCGCAGGGGCTATGGCTACACCTTC.

The chain combines TRBV2 with TRBJ2-7; D is perhaps TRBD1 (5 bases). The CDR3 is 11 residues long. Germline assignment: CDR1 SNHLY and CDR2 FYNNEI. V lost 7 bases to trimming and J lost 6 bases, with 10 bases between them. The DNA of the CDR3 is TGTGCCAGCAAGCAGGGCGGCGAGCAGTACTTC. Amino acids: CASKQGGEQYF. The full variable domain, in which reference TRBV2 and TRBJ2-7 provide the parts outside the CDR3, is EPEVTQTPSHQVTQMGQEVILRCVPISNHLYFYWYRQILGQKVEFLVSFYNNEISEKSEIFDDQFSVERPDGSNFTLKIRSTKLEDSAMYFCASKQGGEQYFGPGTRLTVT.

This clone has only one observation. This rearrangement joins TRBV10-1 to TRBJ1-3, with 9 nucleotides matching TRBD1. Unmatched junction bases numbered 7, after V lost 1 base and J lost 0 bases. The CDR3 is made up of 18 amino acids. Germline V gene lookup returns CDR1 WNHNN and CDR2 SYGVQD (reference sequence). In DNA, the CDR3 is TGCGCCAGCAGTGAGTGCGGGGACAGGGTATTCTCTGGAAACACCATATATTTT. This sequence encodes CASSECGDRVFSGNTIYF.

The V call is TRBV7-2, the J call TRBJ1-1; D uncertain. This CDR3 comprises 13 residues. The V gene lost 0 bases and the J gene lost 6 bases, with 8 bases spanning the gap. CDR1 and CDR2 (germline): SGHTA, FQGNSA. CDR3: CASSLAQQAEAFF. The CDR3 bases are TGTGCCAGCAGCTTAGCCCAGCAGGCTGAAGCTTTCTTT.

The V gene is TRBV10-3, the J gene TRBJ1-1; a possible D gene is TRBD1 (5 bases). Trimming cost V 2 bases and J 0 bases, with 7 bases left between them. The CDR3 is made up of 14 amino acids. Germline assignment: CDR1 ENHRY and CDR2 SYGVKD. The CDR3 loop reads CAISEMGLNTEAFF. The CDR3 nucleotides read TGTGCCATCAGTGAGATGGGGCTGAACACTGAAGCTTTCTTT.

This chain links TRBV7-9 with TRBJ2-7, with a tentative D call TRBD2 (6 bases). The V gene lost 2 bases and the J gene lost 2 bases, with 13 bases spanning the gap. Germline CDR1 is SEHNR and CDR2 is FQNEAQ (reference sequence). CDR3 size: 15 residues. This CDR3 is CASSLTREFTYEQYF. The DNA of the CDR3 is TGTGCCAGCAGCTTAACTCGGGAGTTTACCTACGAGCAGTACTTC.

V and J are TRBV19 and TRBJ1-1; D gene ambiguous. The V and J ends lost 0 bases and 6 bases respectively, with 14 bases between them. This CDR3 has 15 amino acids. CDR1 and CDR2 (germline): LNHDA, SQIVND (reference sequence). The CDR3 DNA follows: TGTGCCAGTAGTATAGACCTGGGCCCGGGGTCTGAAGCTTTCTTT. It specifies CASSIDLGPGSEAFF.

This chain uses TRBV2 with TRBJ2-7; D tentatively reads TRBD1 or TRBD2 (6 bases each). The CDR3 contains 15 residues. The V end lost 1 base, the J end lost 0 bases, and 10 bases lay between the germline ends. The V gene's germline CDR1 is SNHLY and CDR2 FYNNEI. The CDR3 loop is CASSEEGGGSYEQYF. In nucleotides, the CDR3 is TGTGCCAGCAGTGAAGAGGGGGGTGGCTCCTACGAGCAGTACTTC.

V gene TRBV18 combines with J gene TRBJ2-5, with TRBD2 identical over 7 bases. Unmatched junction bases numbered 12, after V lost 3 bases and J lost 5 bases. This CDR3 region has 16 residues. Germline assignment: CDR1 KGHSH and CDR2 LQKENI. CDR3 sequence reads: CASSPRAGVTGETQYF. The DNA of the CDR3 is TGTGCCAGCTCACCCAGGGCGGGGGTAACCGGCGAGACCCAGTACTTC.

The CDR3 DNA sequence: TGTGCCAGCACCCTTCTCGGTAATCAGCCCCAGCATTTT. Protein: CASTLLGNQPQHF. The rearrangement links TRBV28 to TRBJ1-5; D not certain. CDR1 and CDR2 from the germline V gene are MDHEN and SYDVKM. The CDR3 spans 13 residues. The V and J ends lost 7 bases and 4 bases respectively, with 11 bases between them.

Comments on this clone: Distinct nucleotide sequences in the sample also encode this CDR3. The chain couples TRBV3-1 (or the pseudogene TRBV3-2) to TRBJ1-5; 7 positions agree with TRBD1. The CDR3 consists of 13 residues. Germline assignment: CDR1 LGHDT and CDR2 YNNKEL (reference sequence). The junction had 5 bases not matched to a gene; V was cut back by 8 bases and J by 4 bases. The CDR3 is CASSRDSNQPQHF. For the CDR3, the DNA is TGTGCCAGCTCCAGGGACAGTAATCAGCCCCAGCATTTT.

The chain employs TRBV24-1 and TRBJ2-7; D is unresolved. V was shortened by 7 bases and J by 5 bases, with 11 bases between the two germline ends. This CDR3 region has 12 residues. CDR1 KGHDR and CDR2 SFDVKD come from the germline V gene. This chain's CDR3 is CATRPVIDEQYF. The CDR3 DNA reads TGTGCCACCAGGCCGGTAATCGACGAGCAGTACTTC.

This sequence joins TRBV11-2 and TRBJ2-2, with 12 bases lining up with TRBD2. Per germline, CDR1 SGHAT and CDR2 FQNNGV. The CDR3 loop spans 18 amino acids. J gave up 2 bases and V 4 bases, and 8 bases lay outside the gene matches. CDR3 DNA sequence: TGTGCCAGCAGCTGGCTAGCGGGGGGGGCCCCCAACACCGGGGAGCTGTTTTTT. Translated: CASSWLAGGAPNTGELFF. The entire variable domain, with the rest obtained from reference TRBV11-2 and TRBJ2-2, is as follows: EAGVAQSPRYKIIEKRQSVAFWCNPISGHATLYWYQQILGQGPKLLIQFQNNGVVDDSQLPKDRFSAERLKGVDSTLKIQPAKLEDSAVYLCASSWLAGGAPNTGELFFGEGSRLTVL.